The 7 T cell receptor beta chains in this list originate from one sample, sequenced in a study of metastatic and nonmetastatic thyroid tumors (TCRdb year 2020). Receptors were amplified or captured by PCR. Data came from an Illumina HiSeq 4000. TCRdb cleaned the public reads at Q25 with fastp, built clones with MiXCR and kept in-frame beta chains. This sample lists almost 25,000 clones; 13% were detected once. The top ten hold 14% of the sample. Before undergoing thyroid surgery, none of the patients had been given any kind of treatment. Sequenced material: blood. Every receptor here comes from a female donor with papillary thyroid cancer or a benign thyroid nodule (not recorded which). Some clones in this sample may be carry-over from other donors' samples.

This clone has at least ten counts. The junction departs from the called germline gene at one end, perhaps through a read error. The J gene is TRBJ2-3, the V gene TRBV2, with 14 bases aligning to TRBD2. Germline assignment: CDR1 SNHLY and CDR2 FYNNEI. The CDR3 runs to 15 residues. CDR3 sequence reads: CGWTSGRFSTDTQYF. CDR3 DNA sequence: TGCGGATGGACTAGCGGGAGGTTTAGCACAGATACGCAGTATTTT.

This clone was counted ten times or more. The CDR3 region has the DNA TGTGCCAGCAGGGACGGGGTTCCCTATGGCTACACCTTC. Translated, it gives CASRDGVPYGYTF. The chain employs TRBV6-1 and TRBJ1-2; D not certain. The V gene lost 6 bases and the J gene lost 4 bases, with 12 bases spanning the gap. CDR1 MNHNS and CDR2 SASEGT come from the germline V gene. This CDR3 has 13 residues.

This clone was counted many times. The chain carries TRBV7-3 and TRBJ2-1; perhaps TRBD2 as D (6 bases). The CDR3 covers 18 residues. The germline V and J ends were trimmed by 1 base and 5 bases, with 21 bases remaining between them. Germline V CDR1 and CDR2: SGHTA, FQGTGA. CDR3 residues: CASSLRPAGLANDNEQFF. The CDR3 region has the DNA TGTGCCAGCAGCTTAAGGCCCGCCGGGCTAGCGAACGACAATGAGCAGTTCTTC.

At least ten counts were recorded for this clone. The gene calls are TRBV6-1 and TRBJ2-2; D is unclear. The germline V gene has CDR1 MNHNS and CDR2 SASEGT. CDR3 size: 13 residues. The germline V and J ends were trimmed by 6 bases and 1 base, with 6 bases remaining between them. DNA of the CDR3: TGTGCCAGCAGACACCAGAACACCGGGGAGCTGTTTTTT. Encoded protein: CASRHQNTGELFF.

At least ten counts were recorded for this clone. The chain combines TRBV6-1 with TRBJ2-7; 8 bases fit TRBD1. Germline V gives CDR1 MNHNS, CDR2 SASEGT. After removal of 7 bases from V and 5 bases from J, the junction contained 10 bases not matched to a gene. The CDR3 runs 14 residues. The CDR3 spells CASTERTGSNEQYF. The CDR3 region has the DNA TGTGCCAGCACCGAAAGGACAGGGTCCAACGAGCAGTACTTC.

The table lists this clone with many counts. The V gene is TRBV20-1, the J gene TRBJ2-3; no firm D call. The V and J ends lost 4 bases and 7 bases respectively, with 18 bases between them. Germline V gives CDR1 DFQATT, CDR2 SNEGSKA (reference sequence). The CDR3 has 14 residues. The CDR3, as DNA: TGCAGTGCTAAGGACCGTCCGATGGAACATACGCAGTATTTT. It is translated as CSAKDRPMEHTQYF.

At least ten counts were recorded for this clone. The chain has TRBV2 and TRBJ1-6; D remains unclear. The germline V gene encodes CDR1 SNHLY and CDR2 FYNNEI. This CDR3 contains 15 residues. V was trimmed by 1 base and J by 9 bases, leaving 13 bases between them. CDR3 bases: TGTGCCAGCAGTGAAGGAGGCGCTAGGGTTTCACCCCTCCACTTT. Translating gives CASSEGGARVSPLHF.